The TCR beta chain under discussion was sequenced for a study of T-cell memory formation after mild COVID-19 (dated by TCRdb to about 2021). Study-wide context: Most TCR sequence clusters were specific to one of the two donors. Two young, previously healthy adult volunteers, one female and one male, were included in the cohort. In a couple of donors, T-cell clones that expanded and contracted after mild COVID-19 were tracked by sequencing TCRalpha and TCRbeta repertoires over time.

The germline ends are 10 bases apart after V is trimmed by 6 bases and J by 2 bases. The germline V gene gives CDR1 as SQVTM and CDR2 as ANQGSEA. Measured from the cysteine to the phenylalanine, the CDR3 is 12 residues long. Just the 36-base CDR3 DNA is kept, in frame starting at base 1. This clonotype was seen a handful of times. The specificity of this receptor is unknown. Qualities for individual bases were not recorded, and no much larger clone is one base off. Overall study results and their limits: SARS-CoV-2 specificity of the second-wave clones peaking on day 37 was not confirmed. Balanced CD4/CD8 phenotypes were observed for clones contracting from day 15 to 85, whereas a bias towards CD4+ was observed for a second wave of clones expanding from day 15 to 37. Contracting CD4+ clones appeared mostly in the CM and EM memory subsets, whereas CD8+ clones were enriched in EMRA. The study included only a couple of mild cases, and larger cohorts that include severe cases with pre-infection samples were judged to be necessary. Some responding clones were detected in pre-infection memory, suggesting pre-existing cross-reactive memory T cells joined the SARS-CoV-2 response.

The data were produced on an Illumina NovaSeq 6000. TCRalpha and TCRbeta cDNA libraries were constructed by 5'RACE with constant-segment primers, with sample barcodes and unique molecular identifiers being introduced. RNA was extracted from every sample with Trizol reagent. The libraries were amplified in two PCR steps, and the second step added a second sample barcode and Illumina TruSeq adapters. The libraries were sequenced on an Illumina NovaSeq using 2 x 150 bp paired-end reads. Per the source publication's procedure: The reads were demultiplexed and collapsed into UMI-guided consensus sequences using migec v1.2.7. Using mixcr v2.1.11, UMI consensuses were aligned to TRA and TRB V and J templates and then assembled into clonotypes. A clonotype was counted as expanded or contracted only when both edgeR and NoisET called the clonotype significant, with the noise models trained on biological replicates. For edgeR calls, the thresholds were a false discovery rate-adjusted p below 0.01 and a log2 fold-change of 1. As an exploratory analysis of dynamics, max-normalized trajectories of the 1000 most abundant clonotypes were examined with PCA combined with hierarchical clustering. Each responding clone was given a CD4 or CD8 phenotype based on the CD4+ and CD8+ repertoires, which had been sequenced separately. The raw public reads went through TCRdb reprocessing: fastp at Q25, MiXCR clone calling, in-frame beta chains kept. One record per CDR3 amino acid sequence lists the most common genes and DNA. None of the V and J calls come from the authors' own analysis; TCRdb made them. The table for this sample lists roughly 340,000 distinct CDR3 sequences; 20% to 25% of them were counted only once. The ten largest make up 20% to 25% of the sample.

Ficoll-Paque density gradient centrifugation was used to isolate PBMCs. The receptor was isolated from a man aged 18 to 29 who had mild COVID-19 (a few samples of this study predate the infection). The sample titles of this study are shuffled in the database, so cell type and time point are left out; the donor was told from shared clones. The rearrangement combines TRBV29-1 with TRBJ1-2; the D gene assignment is ambiguous. The sample comprised PBMCs or a T cell subset sorted from them (not recorded which). The base sequence is TGCAGCGTCGGGCGGGTAAACTATGGCTACACCTTC. It encodes CSVGRVNYGYTF.